This TCR beta chain is from a study of CD8+ T cells in alopecia areata. At the level of the study: Tofacitinib administration persisted for 6 to 18 months, succeeded by 6 months off drug. Study-wide points: Higher clonality than in normal scalp was seen in lesional scalp, especially alopecia totalis/universalis. Unlike in mice, where it was clearer, TCR sharing across patients was less clear, possibly HLA-related.

Reverse transcribed after extraction, RNA yielded cDNA as the sequencing template. Using immunoSEQ multiplex PCR, the repertoire was profiled, and TCRdb retains in-frame clones only, with some absent. The table lists about 7,400 clones, around 60% of them singletons. Treatment described: oral pan-JAK inhibitor, 5-10 mg twice daily. Alopecia areata patients provided lesional scalp punch biopsies and peripheral blood. This clone showed up just once. What it binds is unknown. The receptor was isolated from a human donor with alopecia areata. Here the sequenced sample was skin, taken at week 4, from a patient treated with tofacitinib.

CDR3 sequence: CASSLDVGVQAKNIQYF. The CDR3 DNA follows: TGTGCCAGCAGCTTAGATGTTGGAGTCCAAGCCAAAAACATTCAGTACTTC. J is TRBJ2-4 and V is TRBV7-6, with no clear D. V shed 1 base and J shed 0 bases, with 13 bases lying between them. CDR3 size: 17 residues. Germline V CDR1 and CDR2: SGHVS, FNYEAQ.